This T cell receptor (beta chain) was captured in a study of cytomegalovirus exposure and HLA in healthy donors. The wider study: Within the Caucasian-associated ancestry cluster were around 81% of the 398 genotyped donors.

The germline V gene encodes CDR1 SGHDT and CDR2 YYEEEE. The V segment lost 4 bases and the J segment 4 bases; nucleotides outside the gene matches: 8. The CDR3 is made up of 16 amino acids. Primers for the PCR totalled 60 Vbeta and 13 Jbeta. Clones were read by immunoSEQ multiplex PCR, and TCRdb kept only the in-frame ones, dropping some. This table holds roughly 110,000 clones. The sequence derives from a man between 40 and 49 years old in good health and CMV-seropositive. The sample consisted of PBMCs. The chain carries TRBV5-6 and TRBJ2-2, with TRBD1 identical over 9 bases. The CDR3 DNA sequence: TGTGCCAGCAGCCCCGGGACAGGGAGGGGCACCGGGGAGCTGTTTTTT. This codes for CASSPGTGRGTGELFF.